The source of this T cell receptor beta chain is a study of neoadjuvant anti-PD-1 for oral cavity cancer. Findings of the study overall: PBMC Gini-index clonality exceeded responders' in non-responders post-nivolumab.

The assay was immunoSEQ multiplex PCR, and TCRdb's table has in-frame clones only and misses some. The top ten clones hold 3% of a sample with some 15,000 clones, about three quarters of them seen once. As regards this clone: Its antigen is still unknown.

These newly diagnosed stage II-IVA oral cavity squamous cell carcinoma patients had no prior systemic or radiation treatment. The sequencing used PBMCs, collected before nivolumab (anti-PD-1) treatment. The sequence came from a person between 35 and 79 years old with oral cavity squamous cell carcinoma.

The CDR3 DNA sequence: TGCAGTGCTAGCCAGCTCTATGGCTACACCTTC. The encoded protein is CSASQLYGYTF. The gene calls are TRBV20-1 and TRBJ1-2; no firm D call. The V end was cut by 3 bases, the J end by 4 bases, with 6 bases between. This CDR3 is built from 11 residues. Germline CDR1 DFQATT, CDR2 SNEGSKA (reference sequence).